This TCR beta chain derives from a study of cytomegalovirus exposure and HLA in healthy donors (TCRdb year 2017). Some background on the complete study: An earlier analysis of about 530 of the donors reported over 250 Gb of sequence data and about 120 million unique TCR beta sequences obtained from about 170 million T cells. Roughly 300 gigabases of sequencing data and 70 million to 85 million unique TCR sequences were included in an early release covering about 620 HLA-typed donors. Of the roughly 390 genotyped donors, 65% to 90% fell in the genetic ancestry cluster associated with self-reported Caucasian donors. The study aimed to test whether cataloging public T cell receptors could reveal signatures of past pathogen exposure. The study profiled the T cell repertoires of under 700 subjects by immunosequencing and related them to cytomegalovirus serostatus. In addition to the first cohort of 650 to 800 subjects, a separate validation cohort of about 120 different subjects was used. High-throughput TCR immunosequencing, statistical association of individual TCRs with disease status, and machine learning were combined to predict cytomegalovirus infection status. In a later analysis, previously published TCR beta repertoires from hundreds of donors were re-analyzed and high-resolution HLA genotyping was added so that TCR occurrence patterns could be studied. In the later analysis, no new phenotypic data were used to find candidate immune exposures; instead, reliance was placed on TCR beta sequences and their occurrence across donors. In an earlier analysis of 550 to 700 of the donors, high-throughput TCR beta sequencing was used to judge whether each TCR beta V gene segment behaved as functional or pseudogenic. Alongside the repertoire data, information on donor age, sex, ethnicity and CMV serostatus was compiled. In a later genetic analysis, genome-wide SNP genotypes for about three fifths of the roughly 670 donors were used, and that subset was treated as a discovery cohort. All discovery cohort repertoires had been generated using a single sequencing platform. HLA typing covered class I and class II loci at four-digit resolution. Typing coverage differed by locus: A, B, C, DRB1 and DQB1 were typed in about 629-630 donors, DQA1 in about 500, DPA1 in 606, and DPB1 in 400 to 480. Four to six DR-DQ haplotypes were handled as single units for association and clustering because linkage in the cohort was strong. On average, approximately 250,000 unique TCR beta nucleotide sequences were sequenced per donor among 350 to 400 genotyped donors of the cohort, with roughly a sixth of those sequences being non-productive. Paper-wide results and their limitations: A later analysis found that TCR association rates varied across HLA loci, with DRB1 alleles showing the most associated TCRs and HLA-C alleles the fewest. The 87-base-pair reads could not distinguish some IMGT-functional V segments, including TRBV6-2 and TRBV6-3, so those segments were excluded. HLA typing was unavailable for some donors at each locus, so association tests used only the typed subset. In the study, 150 to 200 TCR beta chains were listed as associated with cytomegalovirus. According to a later genetic analysis, donors in an Asian-associated ancestry cluster had fewer N-insertions in productive TCRs than the approximately 710-donor mean. The authors suggested that the approach could potentially be extended to other disease states and immunological phenotypes. In an earlier analysis of around 600 of the donors, most TCR beta V segments appeared in productive rearrangements about 87% or about 30% of the time, broadly matching IMGT annotations. In a later analysis, several top co-occurrence clusters were reported to appear linked to parvovirus B19, influenza, CMV and Epstein-Barr virus. In both the original and validation cohorts, the classifier was reported to diagnose cytomegalovirus status with high specificity and sensitivity. Most TCR sequences were observed very rarely across donors, whereas some public TCRs were present in many individuals. A further reported finding was that TCR beta sequences accurately predicted the HLA-A and HLA-B alleles for most subjects in the first cohort. Presence/absence analyses assumed roughly uniform sequencing depth across donors, an assumption that may not hold. In vitro tests confirmed that a few of the cytomegalovirus-associated TCR beta chains recognize cytomegalovirus antigens. An association between a missense DCLRE1C variant and V-gene and J-gene trimming of TCR beta chains was found in a later genetic analysis and replicated in an independent cohort. When HLA alleles, especially DR and DQ, strongly co-occurred, TCR associations were difficult to assign to individual alleles. A group of highly shared sequence variants was considered likely to be a technical artifact of the sequencing pipeline. The only immune exposure information available for the cohort was CMV serostatus. Because counts were too low, seventeen rarely observed V segments, including chromosome 9 orphons, were excluded from the earlier analysis of several hundred of the donors. In a later analysis, most CMV-associated TCR beta chains were found to appear HLA-restricted, with HLA associations seemingly driven largely by CMV exposure. Linkage disequilibrium might explain the correlated functional status among segregating V segments, but an unknown experimental factor could not be excluded. A later analysis associated about 17,000 TCR beta sequences with specific HLA alleles at a false discovery rate of 0.05. In a later analysis, HLA-associated TCR beta chains were found to be more clonally expanded and to have lower generation probabilities than equally common non-associated chains. In this cohort, only TCR beta chains were sequenced, and detectable features were limited by the absence of alpha or paired-chain data.

The protocol used for the library was the immunoSEQ multiplex PCR assay. For the multiplex PCR, a mixture combining 60 forward primers for TCR Vbeta segments and 13 reverse primers for TCR Jbeta segments was used. A multiplex PCR assay on genomic DNA amplified the CDR3 region of rearranged TCR beta genes. The Illumina HiSeq System was used to sequence the amplified TCR beta libraries as 87-base-pair reads. Per the source publication's procedure: A later analysis counted tens of millions of unique TCR beta chains across the 666 repertoires, and some 12 million of these chains were shared by at least two donors. A nearest-neighbor algorithm error-corrected the raw reads and collapsed the reads into unique sequences, merging closely related sequences to remove PCR and sequencing errors. Alignment of CDR3 sequences to IMGT reference sequences was used to assign V, D and J gene segments. For a sequence to be retained, a match of at least six nucleotides was required to both a V gene segment and a J gene segment. A rearrangement counted as productive if the CDR3 had no stop codons and remained in frame with V and J, and every other rearrangement counted as non-productive. Following IMGT convention, CDR3 was defined as the stretch from the second conserved V-encoded cysteine up to the conserved J-encoded phenylalanine. The earlier analysis of some 540 of the donors excluded any sequence lacking an unambiguous match to a single V gene segment. In an earlier analysis of around 590 of the donors, a V segment was called functional when productive rearrangements were above 56.7%, and segregating when the standard deviation between donors exceeded 5%. A statistical classification framework was built to diagnose cytomegalovirus status from the catalog of TCR beta chain sequences. In a later analysis, V and J genes were assigned by comparing TCR nucleotide sequences against IMGT/GENE-DB human TR gene sequences. Using the TCRdist pipeline, a later analysis assigned CDR3 sequences along with most-parsimonious VDJ recombination scenarios. In a later analysis, every TCR beta chain was defined by the combination of its CDR3 amino acid sequence and its V-gene family, and reads without a unique V-gene family were dropped. A later analysis removed 550 to 650 highly shared, low-generation-probability nucleotide sequences to deal with suspected cross-contamination and a sequencing artifact. In a later analysis, a clonal expansion index was calculated for each public chain from normalized within-repertoire ranks of inferred template counts. In a later analysis, generation probabilities were computed using a VDJ recombination model fitted to out-of-frame rearrangements, and the results were checked against IGoR. A later analysis scored TCR-TCR, TCR-HLA and TCR-CMV co-occurrence with hypergeometric tests, applying a repertoire-size bias correction to TCR pairs. In a later analysis, false discovery rates were estimated by permuting HLA or CMV assignments 20 times. In a later analysis, co-occurring TCRs were grouped with DBSCAN, and TCRdist sequence similarity was added when clustering was performed within HLA-allele-positive subsets. Repertoires with fewer than 30,000 or more than 120,000 public chains were left out of co-occurrence clustering, as were a few repertoires with anomalous nucleotide sharing. TCRdb stores this immuneACCESS table with in-frame sequences only. Part of the clones is absent; in the studies checked, under half of the shortfall reflects unresolved V genes, and no reason is known for the rest. V and J calls and clone size are copied from that table; D and trimming were computed from the DNA. The sample table contains 160,000 or so clones; only one count was recorded for about 71% of them. The ten largest clones add up to 2.8% of the sample.

The cohort consisted of some 730 healthy bone marrow donors. At the time of sampling, all cohort members were nominally healthy, though unrecorded immune exposures were likely present. The donor tested CMV seronegative and was one of the 352 seronegative cohort members. A peripheral blood sample was collected from each donor, and TCR beta sequencing was performed on peripheral blood mononuclear cells. The Qiagen DNeasy Blood Extraction Kit was used to extract genomic DNA from the blood cell samples. In the case of this clone: There is no known antigen for this receptor. Within one base of it there is no much larger clone, and no base qualities were kept.

Germline trimming: 1 base from V, 3 bases from J; junction bases outside gene matches: 5. Counted from cysteine to phenylalanine, this CDR3 has 15 amino acids. Just the 45-base CDR3 DNA is kept, in frame starting at base 1. For CDR1 and CDR2, the germline V gene lists SGHTA and FQGTGA. Recombination connected TRBV7-3 to TRBJ2-5; a stretch of 7 junction bases matches TRBD2. The TCR sequence derives from a woman in her 30s in good health and CMV-seronegative. The sequencing sample was made of PBMCs. The CDR3 corresponds to CASSLSGEGKETQYF. The nucleotide sequence is TGTGCCAGCAGCTTAAGTGGGGAGGGGAAAGAGACCCAGTACTTC.